This paragraph covers one T cell receptor beta chain sequence. What it recognizes is unknown. A single base separates this from a much larger clone, so it may be a read error. Primed by a sample-barcoded 5' primer and a J-beta primer mix, a second PCR proceeded for 7 to 11 cycles. TCRdb reprocessed the 5' RACE reads via MiXCR and lists one record per CDR3 protein. Found here are some 900,000 distinct CDR3 sequences, about 44% of them singletons; the top ten hold 13%. Trimming removed 1 base at V and 0 bases at J, with 7 bases between. Germline CDR1 is LGHDT and CDR2 is YNNKEL (reference sequence). This CDR3 spans 15 amino acids. The data derive from a study of blood T cells in healthy people across ages. Whole-study findings and limits: Relative to aged donors, long-lived donors carried more naive CD4+ cells and displayed higher diversity.

For every donor, a draw yielded about 9.7 milliliters of peripheral blood. The sample taken for sequencing was blood. The J gene is TRBJ2-1, the V gene TRBV3-1; possible D gene TRBD2, 6 bases. The receptor was isolated from a man in his thirties or forties in good health. The CDR3 here is CASSQGTTSYNEQFF. The CDR3 region has the DNA TGTGCCAGCAGCCAAGGGACTACCTCCTACAATGAGCAGTTCTTC.